The clone carrying this T cell receptor (beta chain) was observed many times. Time point in this sample: patch test 1, 2 weeks after DPC sensitization. Documented treatment: therapeutic diphenylcyclopropenone sensitization with weekly scalp DPC. The CDR3 covers 15 residues. Trimming cost V 6 bases and J 0 bases; bases outside gene matches: 11. CDR1 is DFQATT and CDR2 is SNEGSKA in the germline V gene (reference sequence). This sample was taken from a study of human T cells and chemical hapten exposure. The overall study: Upper-back patches of 0.01% DPC were read at 6 days.

MiXCR, run by TCRdb on the RACE reads, gives a single entry per CDR3 protein. The data hold around 380,000 distinct CDR3 sequences, with approximately 5.1% observed a single time. The receptor was isolated from a woman between 45 and 60 years old with alopecia areata. Some clones in this sample may be carry-over from other donors' samples. The chain links TRBV20-1 to TRBJ2-7; 7 bases agree with TRBD2. Specimen: whole blood, collected in connection with sensitization to the hapten diphenylcyclopropenone (DPC). The CDR3, as DNA: TGCAGTGCAAAACCCGCCGCTAGCGGCTCCTACGAGCAGTACTTC. Its protein is CSAKPAASGSYEQYF.